The sequence of this T cell receptor (beta chain) was determined in a study of resident and recirculating memory T cells in vitiligo. The sample holds one count of this clone. The protocol was immunoSEQ multiplex PCR, while the TCRdb copy is restricted to in-frame clones and leaves out a portion. The repertoire has fewer than 80,000 clones, 90% to 95% of them found once; the top ten carry roughly 5%. Per the germline V gene, CDR1 is SGHNT and CDR2 is YYREEE (reference sequence). The CDR3 runs to 15 residues. Unmatched junction bases numbered 7, after V lost 6 bases and J lost 2 bases. The receptor comes from a male donor with vitiligo. This sequence joins TRBV5-4 and TRBJ2-3; 9 positions match TRBD1. Sequences were obtained from blood. Here the CDR3 reads CASNGQGSVTDTQYF. The CDR3 nucleotides read TGTGCCAGCAACGGACAGGGGAGTGTCACAGATACGCAGTATTTT.